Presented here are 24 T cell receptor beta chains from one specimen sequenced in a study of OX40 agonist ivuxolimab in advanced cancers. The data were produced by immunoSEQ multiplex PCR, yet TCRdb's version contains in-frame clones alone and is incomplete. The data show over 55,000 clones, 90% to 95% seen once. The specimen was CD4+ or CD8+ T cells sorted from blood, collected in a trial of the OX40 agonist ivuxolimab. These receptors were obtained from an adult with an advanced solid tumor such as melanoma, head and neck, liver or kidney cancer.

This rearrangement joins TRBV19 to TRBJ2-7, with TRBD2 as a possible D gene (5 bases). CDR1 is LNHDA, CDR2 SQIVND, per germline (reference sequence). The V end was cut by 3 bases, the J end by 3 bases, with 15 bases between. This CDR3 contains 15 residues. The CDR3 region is CASSMGDIGVYEQYF. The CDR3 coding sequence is TGTGCCAGTAGTATGGGCGACATCGGGGTCTACGAGCAGTACTTC.

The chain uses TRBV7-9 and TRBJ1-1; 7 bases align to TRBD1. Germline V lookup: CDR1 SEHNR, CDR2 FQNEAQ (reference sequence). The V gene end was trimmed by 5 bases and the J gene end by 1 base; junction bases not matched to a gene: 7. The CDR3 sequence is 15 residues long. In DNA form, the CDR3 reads TGTGCCAGCAGCACGATCAACAGGGGGAACACTGAAGCTTTCTTT. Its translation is CASSTINRGNTEAFF.

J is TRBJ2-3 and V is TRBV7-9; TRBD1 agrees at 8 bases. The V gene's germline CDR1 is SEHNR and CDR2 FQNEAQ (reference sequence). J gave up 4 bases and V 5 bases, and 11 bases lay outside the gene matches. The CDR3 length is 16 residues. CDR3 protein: CASSRLDRGIADTQYF. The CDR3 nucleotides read TGTGCCAGCAGCCGTTTAGACAGGGGAATTGCAGATACGCAGTATTTT.

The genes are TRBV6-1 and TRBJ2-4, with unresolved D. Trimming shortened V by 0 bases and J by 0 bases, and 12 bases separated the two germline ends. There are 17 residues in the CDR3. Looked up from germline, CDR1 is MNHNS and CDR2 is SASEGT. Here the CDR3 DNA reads TGTGCCAGCAGTGAAGCCTATTTTACACTAGCCAAAAACATTCAGTACTTC. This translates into CASSEAYFTLAKNIQYF.

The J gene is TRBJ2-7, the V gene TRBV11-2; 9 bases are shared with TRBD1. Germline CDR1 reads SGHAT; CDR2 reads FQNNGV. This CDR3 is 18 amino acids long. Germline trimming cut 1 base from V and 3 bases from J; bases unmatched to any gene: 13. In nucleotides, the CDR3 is TGTGCCAGCAGCTTAGGACACAGGGGGCGCTCCCTACGCTACGAGCAGTACTTC. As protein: CASSLGHRGRSLRYEQYF.

The CDR3 reads CASSPRLDGEQFF. The CDR3 region has the DNA TGTGCCAGCAGCCCACGACTAGACGGAGAGCAGTTCTTC. This sequence joins TRBV7-9 and TRBJ2-1, with a tentative D call TRBD2 (6 bases). V lost 5 bases to trimming and J lost 10 bases, with 15 bases between them. This CDR3 spans 13 amino acids. Germline V CDR1 and CDR2: SEHNR, FQNEAQ (reference sequence). The entire variable domain, with the rest obtained from reference TRBV7-9 and TRBJ2-1, is as follows: DTGVSQNPRHKITKRGQNVTFRCDPISEHNRLYWYRQTLGQGPEFLTYFQNEAQLEKSRLLSDRFSAERPKGSFSTLEIQRTEQGDSAMYLCASSPRLDGEQFFGPGTRLTVL.

The CDR3 DNA sequence: TGTGCCAGCAGTCCAGAGGGCCCGCTATATGGCTACACCTTC. It translates to CASSPEGPLYGYTF. The rearrangement joins TRBV28 to TRBJ1-2, with unresolved D. V lost 5 bases, J lost 5 bases, and 15 bases lay in between. The CDR3 extends over 14 amino acids. Per the germline V gene, CDR1 is MDHEN and CDR2 is SYDVKM.

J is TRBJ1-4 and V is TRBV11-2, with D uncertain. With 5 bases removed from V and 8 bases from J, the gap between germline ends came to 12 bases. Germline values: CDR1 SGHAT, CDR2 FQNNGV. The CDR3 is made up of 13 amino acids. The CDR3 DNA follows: TGTGCCAGCAGCCCCCCACTGGGAGAAAAACTGTTTTTT. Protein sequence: CASSPPLGEKLFF.

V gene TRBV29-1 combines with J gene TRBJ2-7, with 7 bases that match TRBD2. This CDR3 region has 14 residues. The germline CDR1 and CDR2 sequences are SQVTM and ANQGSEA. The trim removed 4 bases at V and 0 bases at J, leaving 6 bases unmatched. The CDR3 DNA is TGCAGCGTTGGGGGAAGCGGGAACTCCTACGAGCAGTACTTC. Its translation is CSVGGSGNSYEQYF.

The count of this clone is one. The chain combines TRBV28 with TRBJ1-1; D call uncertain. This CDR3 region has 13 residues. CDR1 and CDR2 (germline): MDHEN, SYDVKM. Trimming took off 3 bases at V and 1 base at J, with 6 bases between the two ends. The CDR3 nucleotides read TGTGCCAGCAGTTTTCTGAGGAACACTGAAGCTTTCTTT. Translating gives CASSFLRNTEAFF.

As DNA, the CDR3 is TGCAGCGTTGACGGCAGGGGCTCAAGGAGCTCCTACGAGCAGTACTTC. This sequence encodes CSVDGRGSRSSYEQYF. V is TRBV29-1 and J is TRBJ2-7, with D perhaps matching TRBD1 (6 bases). The V end was cut by 3 bases, the J end by 0 bases, with 18 bases between. From germline, CDR1 is SQVTM and CDR2 ANQGSEA. The CDR3 totals 16 residues.

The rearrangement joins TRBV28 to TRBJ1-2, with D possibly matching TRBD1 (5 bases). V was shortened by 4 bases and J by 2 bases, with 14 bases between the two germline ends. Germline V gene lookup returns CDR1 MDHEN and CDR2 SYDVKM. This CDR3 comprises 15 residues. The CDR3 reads CASSSDDRPNYGYTF. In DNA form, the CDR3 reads TGTGCCAGCAGTTCTGATGACAGACCCAACTATGGCTACACCTTC.

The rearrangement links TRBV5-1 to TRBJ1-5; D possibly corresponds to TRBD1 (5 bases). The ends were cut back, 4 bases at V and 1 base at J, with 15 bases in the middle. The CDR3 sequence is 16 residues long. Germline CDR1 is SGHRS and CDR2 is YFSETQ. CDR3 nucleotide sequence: TGCGCCAGCAGCCCCGGGACGGTCGTGAGCAATCAGCCCCAGCATTTT. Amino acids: CASSPGTVVSNQPQHF. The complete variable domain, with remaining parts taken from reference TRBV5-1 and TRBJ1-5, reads KAGVTQTPRYLIKTRGQQVTLSCSPISGHRSVSWYQQTPGQGLQFLFEYFSETQRNKGNFPGRFSGRQFSNSRSEMNVSTLELGDSALYLCASSPGTVVSNQPQHFGDGTRLSIL.

The CDR3 DNA sequence: TGTGCCAGTACCGGGACAAACCCCGGGGAGCTGTTTTTT. Protein: CASTGTNPGELFF. The chain joins TRBV19 to TRBJ2-2; tentatively, D is TRBD1 (6 bases). Trimming stripped 7 bases from V and 6 bases from J, with 12 bases between. Germline CDR1 and CDR2: LNHDA and SQIVND (reference sequence). The CDR3 extends over 13 amino acids.

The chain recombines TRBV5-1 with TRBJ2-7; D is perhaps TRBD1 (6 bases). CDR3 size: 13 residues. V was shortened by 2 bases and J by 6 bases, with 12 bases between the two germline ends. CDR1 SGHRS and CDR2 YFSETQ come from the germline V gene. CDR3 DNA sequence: TGCGCCAGCAGCTTACCTGACAGGCCCGAGCAGTACTTC. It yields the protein CASSLPDRPEQYF.

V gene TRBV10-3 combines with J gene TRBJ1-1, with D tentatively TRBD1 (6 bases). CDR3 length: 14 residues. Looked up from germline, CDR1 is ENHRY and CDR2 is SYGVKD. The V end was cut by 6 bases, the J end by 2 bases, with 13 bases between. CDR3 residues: CAIRDSLSNTEAFF. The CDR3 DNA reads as TGTGCCATCAGGGACAGCCTGAGCAACACTGAAGCTTTCTTT.

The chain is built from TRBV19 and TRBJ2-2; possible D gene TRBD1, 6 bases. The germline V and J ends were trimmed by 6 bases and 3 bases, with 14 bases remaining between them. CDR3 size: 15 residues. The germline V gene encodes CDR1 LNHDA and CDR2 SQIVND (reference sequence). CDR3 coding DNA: TGTGCCAGTAGACCGACAGGACCCGACACCGGGGAGCTGTTTTTT. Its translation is CASRPTGPDTGELFF. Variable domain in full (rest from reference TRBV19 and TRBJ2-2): DGGITQSPKYLFRKEGQNVTLSCEQNLNHDAMYWYRQDPGQGLRLIYYSQIVNDFQKGDIAEGYSVSREKKESFPLTVTSAQKNPTAFYLCASRPTGPDTGELFFGEGSRLTVL.

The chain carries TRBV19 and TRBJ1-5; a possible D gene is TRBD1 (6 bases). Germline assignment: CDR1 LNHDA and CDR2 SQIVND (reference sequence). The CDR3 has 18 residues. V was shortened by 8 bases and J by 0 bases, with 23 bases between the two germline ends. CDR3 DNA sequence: TGTGCCAGTTCTCCTAACTGGGGGCCCCGTTATAGCAATCAGCCCCAGCATTTT. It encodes CASSPNWGPRYSNQPQHF.

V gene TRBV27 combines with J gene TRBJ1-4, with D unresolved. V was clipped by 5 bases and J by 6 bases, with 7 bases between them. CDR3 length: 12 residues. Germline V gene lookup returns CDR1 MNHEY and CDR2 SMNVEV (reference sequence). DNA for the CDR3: TGTGCCAGCAGTGGCGACCATGAAAAACTGTTTTTT. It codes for CASSGDHEKLFF.

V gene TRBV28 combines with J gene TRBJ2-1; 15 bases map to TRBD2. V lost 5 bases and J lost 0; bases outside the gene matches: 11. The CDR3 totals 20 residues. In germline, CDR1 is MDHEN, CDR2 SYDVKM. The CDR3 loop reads CASSPLGLAGGGSSYNEQFF. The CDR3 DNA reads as TGTGCCAGCAGTCCCCTTGGACTAGCGGGAGGGGGGAGCTCCTACAATGAGCAGTTCTTC.

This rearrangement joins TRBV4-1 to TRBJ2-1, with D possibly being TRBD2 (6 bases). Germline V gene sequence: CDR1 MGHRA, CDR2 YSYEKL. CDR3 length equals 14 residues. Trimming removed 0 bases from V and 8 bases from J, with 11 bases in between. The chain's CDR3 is CASSQETRVDEQFF. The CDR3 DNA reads TGCGCCAGCAGCCAAGAGACTAGGGTTGATGAGCAGTTCTTC.

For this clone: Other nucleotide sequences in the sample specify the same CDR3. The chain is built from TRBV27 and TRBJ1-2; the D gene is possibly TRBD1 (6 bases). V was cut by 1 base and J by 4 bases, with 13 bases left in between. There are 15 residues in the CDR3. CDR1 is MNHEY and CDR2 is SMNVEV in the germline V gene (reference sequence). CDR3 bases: TGTGCCAGCAGTTTATTCCCCGGGGGCGGCTATGGCTACACCTTC. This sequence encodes CASSLFPGGGYGYTF.

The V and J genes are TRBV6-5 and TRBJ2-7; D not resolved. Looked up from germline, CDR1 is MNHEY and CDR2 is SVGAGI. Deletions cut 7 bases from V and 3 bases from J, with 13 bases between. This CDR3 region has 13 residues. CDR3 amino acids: CASTTRAGYEQYF. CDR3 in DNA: TGTGCCAGCACCACCCGGGCAGGCTACGAGCAGTACTTC.

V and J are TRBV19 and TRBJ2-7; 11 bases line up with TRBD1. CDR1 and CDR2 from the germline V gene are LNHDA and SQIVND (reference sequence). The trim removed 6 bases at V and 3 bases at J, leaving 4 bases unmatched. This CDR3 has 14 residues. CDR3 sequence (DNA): TGTGCCAGTAGCACCGGGACAGGGGGCTACGAGCAGTACTTC. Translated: CASSTGTGGYEQYF. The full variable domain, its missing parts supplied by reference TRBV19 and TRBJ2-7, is DGGITQSPKYLFRKEGQNVTLSCEQNLNHDAMYWYRQDPGQGLRLIYYSQIVNDFQKGDIAEGYSVSREKKESFPLTVTSAQKNPTAFYLCASSTGTGGYEQYFGPGTRLTVT.